Below are 23 T cell receptor beta chains sequenced from a single sample in a study of T cell clones after liver transplantation. The data were produced by immunoSEQ multiplex PCR, yet TCRdb's version contains in-frame clones alone and is incomplete. The sample lists tens of thousands of clones; more than 65% were seen once. Sequenced here: CD8+ T cells from blood, sampled around 4.5 years after liver transplant. Receptor source: a human patient who received a liver transplant. Some T cells may be provided by the graft donor.

V gene TRBV27 combines with J gene TRBJ2-7, with D perhaps matching TRBD1 (7 bases). Deletions cut 3 bases from V and 4 bases from J, with 22 bases between. Germline assignment: CDR1 MNHEY and CDR2 SMNVEV (reference sequence). The CDR3 is 17 residues long. The CDR3 loop reads CASSLHRGGEVLYEQYF. The DNA for the CDR3 is TGTGCCAGCAGTTTGCACAGGGGCGGGGAGGTATTGTACGAGCAGTACTTC.

The chain carries TRBV29-1 and TRBJ2-1, with TRBD1 identical over 11 bases. This CDR3 is built from 15 residues. Germline V gene lookup returns CDR1 SQVTM and CDR2 ANQGSEA. V lost 5 bases to trimming and J lost 4 bases; unmatched junction nucleotides: 7. The CDR3 bases are TGCAGCGTTCCTGGGTGGGACAGGGGGTACAATGAGCAGTTCTTC. This sequence encodes CSVPGWDRGYNEQFF.

This clone is labeled medium-sized. J is TRBJ2-3 and V is TRBV11-2; 10 bases are shared with TRBD1. The CDR3 sequence is 19 residues long. Trimming at V came to 5 bases and at J to 0 bases, leaving 14 bases not matched to a gene. Germline assignment: CDR1 SGHAT and CDR2 FQNNGV. The CDR3 DNA sequence: TGTGCCAGCAGCGGACGGACAGGGGGTAACCCTACTAGCACAGATACGCAGTATTTT. It is translated as CASSGRTGGNPTSTDTQYF.

This clone was seen only once. The chain is built from TRBV19 and TRBJ2-7, with TRBD1 matching over 11 bases. V lost 9 bases to trimming and J lost 3 bases; unmatched junction nucleotides: 7. CDR1 is LNHDA and CDR2 is SQIVND in the germline V gene (reference sequence). The length of the CDR3 is 14 residues. CDR3 amino acids: CASGWGQGDYEQYF. The DNA for the CDR3 is TGTGCCAGCGGGTGGGGACAGGGGGACTACGAGCAGTACTTC.

V gene TRBV27 combines with J gene TRBJ2-2, with 8 bases fitting TRBD2. This CDR3 is 13 amino acids long. Trimming cost V 7 bases and J 5 bases; bases outside gene matches: 3. CDR1 and CDR2 (germline): MNHEY, SMNVEV (reference sequence). Written as DNA, the CDR3 is TGTGCCAGCACCCCGGGGGGGACCGGGGAGCTGTTTTTT. This sequence encodes CASTPGGTGELFF.

The chain employs TRBV5-6 and TRBJ1-4, with 12 positions matching TRBD1. V was clipped by 4 bases and J by 8 bases; unmatched bases: 12. Germline V lookup: CDR1 SGHDT, CDR2 YYEEEE. This CDR3 has 17 amino acids. The CDR3 reads CASSPAGQGAQGEKLFF. CDR3 nucleotide sequence: TGTGCCAGCAGCCCCGCGGGACAGGGGGCCCAGGGGGAAAAACTGTTTTTT.

The rearrangement uses TRBV28 and TRBJ1-5, with D perhaps matching TRBD1 (6 bases). The CDR3 is made up of 15 amino acids. The V and J ends lost 3 bases and 4 bases respectively, with 13 bases between them. Germline values: CDR1 MDHEN, CDR2 SYDVKM. The CDR3 is CASSFGRGNNQPQHF. The CDR3 DNA follows: TGTGCCAGCAGTTTCGGCAGGGGTAATAATCAGCCCCAGCATTTT.

The chain is built from TRBV7-8 and TRBJ2-7, with D perhaps being TRBD1 or TRBD2 (5 bases each). The CDR3 loop spans 15 amino acids. Germline CDR1 and CDR2: SGHVS and FQNEAQ. V dropped 5 bases and J dropped 0 bases, with 14 bases sitting between them. This CDR3 is CASSGTGTYSYEQYF. The CDR3 DNA follows: TGTGCCAGCAGCGGGACCGGGACGTACTCCTACGAGCAGTACTTC.

The chain recombines TRBV11-2 with TRBJ2-3, with TRBD2 as a possible D gene (5 bases). This CDR3 contains 14 residues. Germline CDR1 is SGHAT and CDR2 is FQNNGV. Trimming took off 5 bases at V and 2 bases at J, with 11 bases between the two ends. The CDR3 DNA sequence: TGTGCCAGCAGCCGCACTAGTTTCACAGATACGCAGTATTTT. Encoded protein: CASSRTSFTDTQYF. The full variable domain, in which reference TRBV11-2 and TRBJ2-3 provide the parts outside the CDR3, is EAGVAQSPRYKIIEKRQSVAFWCNPISGHATLYWYQQILGQGPKLLIQFQNNGVVDDSQLPKDRFSAERLKGVDSTLKIQPAKLEDSAVYLCASSRTSFTDTQYFGPGTRLTVL.

The J gene is TRBJ1-2, the V gene TRBV27, with TRBD1 as a possible D gene (5 bases). V was trimmed by 2 bases and J by 8 bases, leaving 12 bases between them. The CDR3 runs to 13 residues. Germline-derived CDR1 and CDR2 are MNHEY and SMNVEV (reference sequence). The CDR3 reads CASSLVRGKGYTF. The CDR3 DNA follows: TGTGCCAGCAGTTTAGTACGGGGGAAAGGCTACACCTTC.

The chain combines TRBV5-4 with TRBJ2-7; 11 bases agree with TRBD1. The germline V gene has CDR1 SGHNT and CDR2 YYREEE (reference sequence). CDR3 length: 14 residues. Trimming took 3 bases from V and 6 from J; bases not matched to a gene: 5. CDR3 protein: CASSSGTGGGEQYF. CDR3 nucleotides: TGTGCCAGCAGCTCCGGGACAGGGGGGGGCGAGCAGTACTTC.

This chain uses TRBV25-1 with TRBJ2-7, with no clear D. Germline CDR1 and CDR2: MGHDK and SYGVNS. This CDR3 has 10 amino acids. Deletions cut 8 bases from V and 4 bases from J, with 6 bases between. CDR3 bases: TGTGCCAGCGGGGTATACGAGCAGTACTTC. It is translated as CASGVYEQYF.

The rearrangement uses TRBV30 and TRBJ2-2; D may be TRBD1 (6 bases). The germline gives CDR1 GTSNPN, CDR2 SVGIG (reference sequence). The CDR3 sequence is 14 residues long. Trimming took 1 base from V and 0 from J, leaving 6 bases between them. CDR3 sequence reads: CAWSGTANTGELFF. The CDR3 nucleotides read TGTGCCTGGAGTGGGACAGCGAACACCGGGGAGCTGTTTTTT.

This clone was observed once. This sequence joins TRBV9 and TRBJ2-1, with D possibly TRBD2 on 6 matching bases. This CDR3 comprises 16 residues. Germline CDR1 is SGDLS and CDR2 is YYNGEE. V dropped 0 bases and J dropped 3 bases, with 13 bases sitting between them. CDR3 nucleotides: TGTGCCAGCAGCGTAGGCGCGGGATTTTTCTACAATGAGCAGTTCTTC. This translates into CASSVGAGFFYNEQFF.

This chain joins TRBV19 and TRBJ1-1; D possibly corresponds to TRBD1 (5 bases). The CDR3 consists of 14 residues. V shed 2 bases and J shed 6 bases, with 13 bases lying between them. The V gene's germline CDR1 is LNHDA and CDR2 SQIVND (reference sequence). The CDR3 nucleotides read TGTGCCAGTAGTATATGGGGGGGTGAGGCTGAAGCTTTCTTT. It is translated as CASSIWGGEAEAFF. Using reference TRBV19 and TRBJ1-1 for the parts outside the CDR3, the full variable domain is DGGITQSPKYLFRKEGQNVTLSCEQNLNHDAMYWYRQDPGQGLRLIYYSQIVNDFQKGDIAEGYSVSREKKESFPLTVTSAQKNPTAFYLCASSIWGGEAEAFFGQGTRLTVV.

This clone was observed a handful of times. This rearrangement joins TRBV6-1 to TRBJ2-7; the match to TRBD1 covers 10 bases. The CDR3 spans 16 residues. Per the germline V gene, CDR1 is MNHNS and CDR2 is SASEGT. With 4 bases clipped from V and 5 bases from J, the junction kept 11 bases outside the gene matches. In DNA, the CDR3 is TGTGCCAGCAGTGCTCCGGGACAGGGGCTCCGGGACGAGCAGTACTTC. Amino acids: CASSAPGQGLRDEQYF.

The chain's CDR3 is CASSPIQDTEAFF. As DNA, the CDR3 is TGTGCCAGCTCACCAATACAGGACACTGAAGCTTTCTTT. The V and J genes are TRBV18 and TRBJ1-1; the D gene is possibly TRBD1 (5 bases). Germline CDR1 KGHSH, CDR2 LQKENI. CDR3 length equals 13 residues. V lost 2 bases to trimming and J lost 3 bases, with 7 bases between them. Variable domain in full (rest from reference TRBV18 and TRBJ1-1): NAGVMQNPRHLVRRRGQEARLRCSPMKGHSHVYWYRQLPEEGLKFMVYLQKENIIDESGMPKERFSAEFPKEGPSILRIQQVVRGDSAAYFCASSPIQDTEAFFGQGTRLTVV.

This clone has a handful of counts. The chain has TRBV7-9 and TRBJ1-2, with D perhaps matching TRBD1 (5 bases). Per the germline V gene, CDR1 is SEHNR and CDR2 is FQNEAQ (reference sequence). V was pared by 6 bases and J by 4 bases, with 15 bases between. The CDR3 spans 14 residues. DNA of the CDR3: TGTGCCAGCAGGGGGCCGAGGGAGGGCTATGGCTACACCTTC. This encodes CASRGPREGYGYTF.

The chain is built from TRBV19 and TRBJ1-5; TRBD1 is a possible D gene (5 bases). V dropped 3 bases and J dropped 7 bases, with 13 bases sitting between them. Germline CDR1 is LNHDA and CDR2 is SQIVND (reference sequence). The CDR3 loop spans 14 amino acids. CDR3 in amino acids: CASSILGGRQPQHF. The CDR3 DNA reads as TGTGCCAGTAGTATTCTTGGGGGTAGGCAGCCCCAGCATTTT.

This chain joins TRBV2 and TRBJ2-7, with 7 nucleotides matching TRBD1. The CDR3 contains 12 residues. V shed 10 bases and J 1 base; nucleotides not matched to a gene: 4. Looked up from germline, CDR1 is SNHLY and CDR2 is FYNNEI. Here the CDR3 reads CATGTVSYEQYF. The CDR3 DNA is TGTGCCACAGGGACAGTTTCCTACGAGCAGTACTTC.

The rearrangement joins TRBV19 to TRBJ2-7; 7 bases agree with TRBD1. The V gene end was trimmed by 5 bases and the J gene end by 1 base; junction bases not matched to a gene: 2. The germline CDR1 and CDR2 sequences are LNHDA and SQIVND (reference sequence). The CDR3 sequence is 13 residues long. The CDR3 sequence is CASSPGQSYEQYF. The CDR3 bases are TGTGCCAGTAGTCCGGGACAGTCCTACGAGCAGTACTTC.

This chain joins TRBV29-1 and TRBJ1-1; D is unresolved. CDR1 SQVTM and CDR2 ANQGSEA come from the germline V gene. This CDR3 spans 12 amino acids. Trimming stripped 5 bases from V and 7 bases from J, with 14 bases between. CDR3 amino acids: CSVRLSGSEAFF. The DNA for the CDR3 is TGCAGCGTTCGTTTATCCGGGAGTGAAGCTTTCTTT.

This chain uses TRBV7-2 with TRBJ2-3; 10 positions agree with TRBD2. The V and J ends lost 5 bases and 3 bases, in that order; junction bases with no gene match: 14. The CDR3 is made up of 18 amino acids. The germline V gene has CDR1 SGHTA and CDR2 FQGNSA. The CDR3: CASSLWASGGARTDTQYF. CDR3 bases: TGTGCCAGCAGCCTCTGGGCTAGCGGGGGAGCGCGTACAGATACGCAGTATTTT.